This T cell receptor (delta chain) was found in a study of Vδ1+ human thymocytes. Whole-study results and caveats: Donors shared many TRG clonotypes but few TRD clonotypes. Thymic TRG and TRD repertoires appeared highly polyclonal, with Gaussian CDR3 length distributions.

Sorted Vdelta1+ thymocytes were roughly 97% to 99.6% pure. CDR1 and CDR2 (germline): GEAIGNYY, EKD. The CDR3 covers 16 residues. V lost 2 bases and J lost 0, with 15 bases in between. This clone was counted a few times. Its target is unknown. The template was reverse-transcribed extracted RNA. CDR3 amplicons came from multiplex PCR with pooled V-gene forward and constant-region reverse primers. TCRdb reapplied CATT to the multiplex PCR reads. The data show approximately 58,000 delta-chain clones, around 16% seen once. The V gene is TRDV2, the J gene TRDJ1; D remains ambiguous. The receptor was derived from a girl less than two years old who had congenital heart surgery. Sequenced: Vdelta1+ gamma-delta thymocytes from the thymus. Subset in this sample: FACS-sorted CD3+ TCRalphabeta- TCRVdelta1+ TCRVdelta2- thymocytes. CDR3 in amino acids: CACDKSTLDHTDKLIF. In nucleotides, the CDR3 is TGTGCCTGTGACAAATCTACCCTCGACCACACCGATAAACTCATCTTT.